Following are 13 T cell receptor beta chains from one sample sequenced in a study of T-cell reconstitution after alpha-beta-depleted transplantation in children. Unique molecular identifiers featured in how the TCRbeta library was prepared. TCRdb re-called the PCR reads with MiXCR, one entry per CDR3 protein. Among around 300,000 distinct CDR3 sequences listed, approximately 7.3% were seen once. Study-wide results and limits: T-cell counts and diversity at one year post-transplant came mainly from newly produced T cells.

Their recognized antigens are unknown. Sequencing used peripheral blood, obtained 360 days after TCRalphabeta/CD19-depleted stem cell transplant. Receptor source: a female patient aged 2 to 10 who had a stem cell transplant for Fanconi anemia, so the T cells may come from the graft donor.

V is TRBV7-9 and J is TRBJ2-7, with 9 bases identical to TRBD1. This CDR3 has 14 amino acids. The V gene's germline CDR1 is SEHNR and CDR2 FQNEAQ (reference sequence). Trimming at V came to 2 bases and at J to 5 bases, leaving 4 bases not matched to a gene. The CDR3 nucleotides are TGTGCCAGCAGCTTAAAGGGACAGGGCGACGAGCAGTACGTC. Its translation: CASSLKGQGDEQYV.

The chain has TRBV7-3 and TRBJ2-7; 8 nucleotides match TRBD2. CDR1 is SGHTA, CDR2 FQGTGA, per germline. The V segment lost 5 bases and the J segment 3 bases; nucleotides outside the gene matches: 9. The CDR3 has 15 amino acids. The CDR3 coding sequence is TGTGCCAGCAGCCAGGTCCCTAGCGGGTTCTACGAGCAGTACTTC. Amino acids: CASSQVPSGFYEQYF.

This chain links TRBV18 with TRBJ2-1; D not certain. Germline values: CDR1 KGHSH, CDR2 LQKENI. The CDR3 runs 16 residues. The V end lost 2 bases, the J end lost 2 bases, and 13 bases lay between the germline ends. Here the CDR3 reads CASSPELIPPYNEQFF. CDR3 sequence (DNA): TGTGCCAGCTCACCAGAACTCATCCCACCCTACAATGAGCAGTTCTTC.

The J gene is TRBJ2-5, the V gene TRBV5-1; TRBD2 matches 8 bases. This CDR3 is built from 15 residues. Trimming took 0 bases from V and 2 from J; bases not matched to a gene: 3. Germline values: CDR1 SGHRS, CDR2 YFSETQ. The chain's CDR3 is CASSLALAGQETQYF. As DNA, the CDR3 is TGCGCCAGCAGCTTGGCCCTAGCGGGTCAAGAGACCCAGTACTTC. Looking up the rest from reference TRBV5-1 and TRBJ2-5 gives the full variable domain: KAGVTQTPRYLIKTRGQQVTLSCSPISGHRSVSWYQQTPGQGLQFLFEYFSETQRNKGNFPGRFSGRQFSNSRSEMNVSTLELGDSALYLCASSLALAGQETQYFGPGTRLLVL.

With regard to this clonotype: This may be a read error, as it is one base from a much larger clone. This rearrangement joins TRBV12-3 or TRBV12-4 to TRBJ1-5; the D is unclear. This CDR3 is built from 13 residues. CDR3 loop: CVSSLSLNQPQHF. Here the CDR3 DNA reads TGTGTCAGCAGTCTCTCCCTTAATCAGCCCCAGCATTTT.

This clonotype was seen at least ten times. The CDR3 nucleotides are TGTGCCAGCAGCTTAGTCCATCCGGGGTCCGGGGAGCTGTTTTTT. Amino acids: CASSLVHPGSGELFF. The V gene is TRBV7-2, the J gene TRBJ2-2, with D perhaps matching TRBD2 (5 bases). This CDR3 is 15 amino acids long. CDR1 SGHTA and CDR2 FQGNSA come from the germline V gene. Trimming left V 1 base short and J 6 bases short, with 12 bases between.

V is TRBV7-9 and J is TRBJ1-2, with 8 bases aligning to TRBD1. Germline trimming cut 5 bases from V and 4 bases from J; bases unmatched to any gene: 3. This CDR3 has 13 residues. Per germline, CDR1 SEHNR and CDR2 FQNEAQ (reference sequence). Here the CDR3 reads CASSRTGSYGYTF. The CDR3 nucleotides read TGTGCCAGCAGCCGGACAGGGTCCTATGGCTACACCTTC.

Only a few counts were recorded for this clonotype. The genes are TRBV7-2 and TRBJ1-3; D is unresolved. Trimming stripped 6 bases from V and 0 bases from J, with 12 bases between. CDR1 SGHTA and CDR2 FQGNSA come from the germline V gene. This CDR3 has 15 residues. The CDR3 DNA sequence: TGTGCCAGCAGTTCGGACGGCTTCTCTGGAAACACCATATATTTT. It yields the protein CASSSDGFSGNTIYF.

The V call is TRBV3-1, the J call TRBJ2-3; D is uncertain. V was pared by 4 bases and J by 1 base, with 15 bases between. CDR3 size: 16 residues. Germline V lookup: CDR1 LGHDT, CDR2 YNNKEL (reference sequence). This chain's CDR3 is CASSPFVPTGTDTQYF. CDR3 in DNA: TGTGCCAGCAGCCCTTTTGTCCCCACGGGCACAGATACGCAGTATTTT.

This clonotype has a count of ten or more. The J gene is TRBJ2-1, the V gene TRBV6-2 or TRBV6-3; D is unresolved. The CDR3 is made up of 15 amino acids. Germline V gene sequence: CDR1 MNHEY, CDR2 SVGEGT. V was shortened by 6 bases and J by 0 bases, with 12 bases between the two germline ends. The CDR3 protein is CASSYGASSYNEQFF. The CDR3 nucleotides read TGTGCCAGCAGCTACGGCGCCAGCTCCTACAATGAGCAGTTCTTC.

This clonotype was seen a few times. CDR3 sequence (DNA): TGTGCCAGCAGCCCCGTCCCAGGTCCCAATGAGCAGTTCTTC. Amino acids: CASSPVPGPNEQFF. This sequence joins TRBV7-9 and TRBJ2-1; D remains unclear. V was pared by 5 bases and J by 6 bases, with 14 bases between. The CDR3 consists of 14 residues. Germline lookup yields CDR1 SEHNR and CDR2 FQNEAQ (reference sequence).

In this sample, this clonotype turned up many times. The chain uses TRBV20-1 and TRBJ2-1; TRBD2 matches 9 bases. The CDR3 is made up of 15 amino acids. Looked up from germline, CDR1 is DFQATT and CDR2 is SNEGSKA (reference sequence). V trimming: 1 base; J trimming: 3 bases; junction bases outside the gene matches: 4. The chain's CDR3 is CSARGPSGVYNEQFF. In DNA form, the CDR3 reads TGCAGTGCTAGAGGTCCTAGCGGGGTCTACAATGAGCAGTTCTTC.

This clonotype was recorded many times. The chain recombines TRBV20-1 with TRBJ2-5; D may be TRBD2 (6 bases). CDR1 DFQATT and CDR2 SNEGSKA come from the germline V gene (reference sequence). V was pared by 0 bases and J by 5 bases, with 16 bases between. CDR3 length: 15 residues. The CDR3 DNA reads TGCAGTGCTAGAGATCCGACTAGACGCTTGGAGACCCAGTACTTC. This translates into CSARDPTRRLETQYF.